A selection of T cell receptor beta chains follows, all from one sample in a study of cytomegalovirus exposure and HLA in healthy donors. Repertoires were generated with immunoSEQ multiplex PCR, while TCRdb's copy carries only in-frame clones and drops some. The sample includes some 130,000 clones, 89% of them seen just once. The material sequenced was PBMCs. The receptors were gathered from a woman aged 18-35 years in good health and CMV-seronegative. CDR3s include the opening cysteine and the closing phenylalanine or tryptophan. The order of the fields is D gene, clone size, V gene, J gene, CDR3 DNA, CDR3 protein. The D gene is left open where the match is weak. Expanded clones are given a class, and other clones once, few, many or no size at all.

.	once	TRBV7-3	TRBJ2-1	TGTGCCAGCAGCTTAACGTCCGGGGAGCAGTTCTTC	CASSLTSGEQFF
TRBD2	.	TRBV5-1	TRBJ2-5	TGCGCCAGCAGCGAGGGGACTAGCGGGGCCTCGGAGACCCAGTACTTC	CASSEGTSGASETQYF
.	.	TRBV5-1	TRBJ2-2	TGCGCCAGCAGCTTGCAGGGCGGTACCGGGGAGCTGTTTTTT	CASSLQGGTGELFF
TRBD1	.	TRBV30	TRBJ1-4	TGTGCCTGGAGCGACAAACCTTCCCAGGACAGGGAGGGAACAACTAATGAAAAACTGTTTTTT	CAWSDKPSQDREGTTNEKLFF
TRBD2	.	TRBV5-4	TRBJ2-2	TGTGCCAGCAGCTTGATTGGTCCGGGAGGGACCGGGGAGCTGTTTTTT	CASSLIGPGGTGELFF
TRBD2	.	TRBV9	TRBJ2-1	TGTGCCAGCAGCGTAGGGCCGGGGGGAACCTACAATGAGCAGTTCTTC	CASSVGPGGTYNEQFF
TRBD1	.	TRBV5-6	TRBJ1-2	TGTGCCAGCGGACAGGGGGCTGACTATGGCTACACCTTC	CASGQGADYGYTF
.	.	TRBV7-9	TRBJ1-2	TGTGCCAGCAGCCCACCGACAGGACTTGTAGGCTACACCTTC	CASSPPTGLVGYTF
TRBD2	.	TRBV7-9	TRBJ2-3	TGTGCCAGCGGAATAGCGGGGAGTCCAGATACGCAGTATTTT	CASGIAGSPDTQYF
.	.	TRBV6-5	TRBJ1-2	TGTGCCAGCAGTTACTCGCAGGGCGGGACCTATGGCTACACCTTC	CASSYSQGGTYGYTF
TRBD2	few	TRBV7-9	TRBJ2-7	TGTGCCAGCAGCTTAGCCGGGACTAGCTCCTCCTCTGGCGAGCAGTACTTC	CASSLAGTSSSSGEQYF
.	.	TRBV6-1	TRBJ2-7	TGTGCCAGCAGTGAAGCGCATTTCCAGTCCTACGAGCAGTACTTC	CASSEAHFQSYEQYF
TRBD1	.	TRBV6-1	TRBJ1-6	TGTGCCAGCAGGACAGGGAATAATTCACCCCTCCACTTT	CASRTGNNSPLHF
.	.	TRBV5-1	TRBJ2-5	TGCGCCAGCAGCTTGGTTCCGGGGTTCGAAGAGACCCAGTACTTC	CASSLVPGFEETQYF
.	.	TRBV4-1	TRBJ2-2	TGCGCCAGCAGCCAATTTCGCGGGGGCTACACCGGGGAGCTGTTTTTT	CASSQFRGGYTGELFF
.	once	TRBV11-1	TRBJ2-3	TGTGCCAGCAGCTTAGTTTTGGGACTTGGAAGCACAGATACGCAGTATTTT	CASSLVLGLGSTDTQYF
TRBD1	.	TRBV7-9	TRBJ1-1	TGTGCCACCTTGGACAGGGGTCGAGGGACTGAAGCTTTCTTT	CATLDRGRGTEAFF
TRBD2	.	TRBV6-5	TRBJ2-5	TGTGCCAGCAGAGCTCCTAGCGGGGGCGGGGAGACCCAGTACTTC	CASRAPSGGGETQYF
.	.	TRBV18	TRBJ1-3	TGTGCCAGCTCACCATTCGACAGTTCCTCTGGAAACACCATATATTTT	CASSPFDSSSGNTIYF
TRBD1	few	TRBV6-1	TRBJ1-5	TGTGCCAGCGGGCGACAGGGTGGCGTGGAGCCCCAGCATTTT	CASGRQGGVEPQHF
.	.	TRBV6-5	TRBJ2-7	TGTGCCACTATGAGGCGGCAGGGTGTGTCCGAGCAGTACTTC	CATMRRQGVSEQYF
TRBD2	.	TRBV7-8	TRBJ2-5	TGTGCCAGCACCCTGGGACTAGCGGGGGGATTGAGGGAAGAGACCCAGTACTTC	CASTLGLAGGLREETQYF
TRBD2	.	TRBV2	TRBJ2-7	TGTGCCAGCAGTGTAAGAGCGGGGGACCACCCCTACGAGCAGTACTTC	CASSVRAGDHPYEQYF
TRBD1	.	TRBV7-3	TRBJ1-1	TGTGCCAGCAGCCAACAGGGGTCAAACACTGAAGCTTTCTTT	CASSQQGSNTEAFF
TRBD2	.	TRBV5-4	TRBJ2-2	TGTGCCAGCAGCCCGGGGGGAACCGGGGAGCTGTTTTTT	CASSPGGTGELFF
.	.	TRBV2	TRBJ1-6	TGTGCCAGCAGTGAGGCGGCAGCGTCACCCCTCCACTTT	CASSEAAASPLHF
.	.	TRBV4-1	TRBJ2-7	TGCGCCAGCAGCCAGGTAAAAACGGCCTACGAGCAGTACTTC	CASSQVKTAYEQYF
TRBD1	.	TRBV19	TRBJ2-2	TGTGCCATTAAAGGGGGCCCCGGGGAGCTGTTTTTT	CAIKGGPGELFF
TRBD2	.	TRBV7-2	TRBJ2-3	TGTGCCAGCAGCTTAGCGGCGGGGGGCACAGATACGCAGTATTTT	CASSLAAGGTDTQYF
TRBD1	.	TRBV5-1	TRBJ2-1	TGCGCCAGCAGCTTGGTCGTGCAGGACAGGGGGCCGATGTATGAGCAGTTCTTC	CASSLVVQDRGPMYEQFF
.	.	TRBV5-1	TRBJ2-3	TGCGCCAGCAGCTTGTTGGTTGGGGGGGCCACAGATACGCAGTATTTT	CASSLLVGGATDTQYF
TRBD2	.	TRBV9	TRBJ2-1	TGTGCCAGCAGCTGGGAGGGCGATGAGCAGTTCTTC	CASSWEGDEQFF
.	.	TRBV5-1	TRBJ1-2	TGCGCCAGCAGCTTGGATGTAAACTATGGCTACACCTTC	CASSLDVNYGYTF
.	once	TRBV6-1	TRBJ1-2	TGTGCCAGCAGCCCAGACATCGCTAACTATGGCTACACCTTC	CASSPDIANYGYTF
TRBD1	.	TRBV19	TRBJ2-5	TGTGCCAGTAGGGGCGGGACAGGGTTTGATGAGACCCAGTACTTC	CASRGGTGFDETQYF
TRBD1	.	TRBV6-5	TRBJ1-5	TGTGCCAGCAGTTCAGAGGTACAGGGGGCTTGGCAGCCCCAGCATTTT	CASSSEVQGAWQPQHF
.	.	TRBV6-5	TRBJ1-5	TGTGCCAGCAGTTACGCAGGTAGTGGCAATCAGCCCCAGCATTTT	CASSYAGSGNQPQHF
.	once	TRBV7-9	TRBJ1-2	TGTGCCAGCAGCTTAGACACCTATGGCTACACCTTC	CASSLDTYGYTF
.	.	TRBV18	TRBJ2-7	TGTGCCAGCTCACCGGCGGGGAACTCCTACGAGCAGTACTTC	CASSPAGNSYEQYF
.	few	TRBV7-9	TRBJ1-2	TGTGCCAGCAGCTTGCAGGACTATGGCTACACCTTC	CASSLQDYGYTF
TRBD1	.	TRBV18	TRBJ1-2	TGTGCCAGCTCACCTAGACCCCCGCGCGGAGGGGGCATGGGCTACACCTTC	CASSPRPPRGGGMGYTF
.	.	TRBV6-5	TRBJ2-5	TGTGCCAGCAGTTACTCGAGCGGAGAGACCCAGTACTTC	CASSYSSGETQYF
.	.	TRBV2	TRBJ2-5	TGTGCCAGCAGTACACAGGGACAAGAGACCCAGTACTTC	CASSTQGQETQYF
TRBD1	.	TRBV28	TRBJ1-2	TGTGCCAGCAGTCAGACAGGGGTCTATGGCTACACCTTC	CASSQTGVYGYTF
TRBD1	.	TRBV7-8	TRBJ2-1	TGTGCCAGCAGCTTGATGACAGGGGGTAATGAGCAGTTCTTC	CASSLMTGGNEQFF
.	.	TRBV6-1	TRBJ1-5	TGTGGATCGGGGGAATATAGCAATCAGCCCCAGCATTTT	CGSGEYSNQPQHF
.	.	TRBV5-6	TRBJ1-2	TGTGCCAGCAGCTTGGAGGGGTTCATCTATGGCTACACCTTC	CASSLEGFIYGYTF